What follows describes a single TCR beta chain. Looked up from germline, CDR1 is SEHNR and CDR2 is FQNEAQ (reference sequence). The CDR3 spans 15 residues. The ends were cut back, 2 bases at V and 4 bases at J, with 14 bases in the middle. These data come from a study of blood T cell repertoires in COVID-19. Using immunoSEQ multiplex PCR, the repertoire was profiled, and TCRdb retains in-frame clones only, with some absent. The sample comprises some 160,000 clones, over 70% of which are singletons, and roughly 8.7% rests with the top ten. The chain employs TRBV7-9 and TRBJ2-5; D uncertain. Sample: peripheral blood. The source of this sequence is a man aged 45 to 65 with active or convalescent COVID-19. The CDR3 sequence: CASSLPPGHGETQYF. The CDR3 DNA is TGTGCCAGCAGCTTACCCCCAGGCCATGGAGAGACCCAGTACTTC.